Listed here are 22 T cell receptor beta chains from one sample, sequenced in a study of cytomegalovirus exposure and HLA in healthy donors. The PCR was carried out with 60 Vbeta primers and 13 Jbeta primers. The protocol was immunoSEQ multiplex PCR, while the TCRdb copy is restricted to in-frame clones and leaves out a portion. The sample lists 100,000 to 150,000 clones, more than 65% occurring once. Sequencing was performed on PBMCs. The receptors were gathered from a woman between 18 and 29 years old in good health and CMV-seropositive.

V gene TRBV25-1 combines with J gene TRBJ2-7; 7 bases map to TRBD2. CDR3 length: 17 residues. Per the germline V gene, CDR1 is MGHDK and CDR2 is SYGVNS. The junction had 18 bases not matched to a gene; V was cut back by 3 bases and J by 7 bases. The CDR3 reads CASSDSWGGGDREEQYF. The CDR3 bases are TGTGCCAGCAGTGACTCCTGGGGGGGTGGCGATCGGGAGGAGCAGTACTTC.

The rearrangement links TRBV25-1 to TRBJ2-3, with D possibly matching TRBD2 (6 bases). The CDR3 runs to 16 residues. CDR1 and CDR2 (germline): MGHDK, SYGVNS. Trimming removed 5 bases from V and 6 bases from J, with 21 bases in between. The CDR3 here is CASSLPSSGAVDTQYF. CDR3 nucleotide sequence: TGTGCCAGCAGTCTCCCATCCTCGGGAGCTGTCGATACGCAGTATTTT.

The V call is TRBV7-9, the J call TRBJ2-3, with 9 bases fitting TRBD1. The CDR3 consists of 13 residues. In germline, CDR1 is SEHNR, CDR2 FQNEAQ (reference sequence). Unmatched junction bases numbered 0, after V lost 8 bases and J lost 0 bases. The CDR3 coding sequence is TGTGCCAGCGGACAGGGGAGCACAGATACGCAGTATTTT. Amino acids: CASGQGSTDTQYF.

This chain connects TRBV19 to TRBJ1-5, with 7 bases aligning to TRBD1. This CDR3 has 14 residues. V trimming: 9 bases; J trimming: 0 bases; junction bases outside the gene matches: 5. Germline V gene lookup returns CDR1 LNHDA and CDR2 SQIVND (reference sequence). The CDR3: CASLGQLSNQPQHF. The CDR3 DNA sequence: TGTGCCAGCCTGGGACAGCTTAGCAATCAGCCCCAGCATTTT.

The chain is built from TRBV7-9 and TRBJ2-1; a possible D gene is TRBD1 (6 bases). CDR3 length: 16 amino acids. V dropped 5 bases and J dropped 8 bases, with 22 bases sitting between them. Germline loops: CDR1 SEHNR, CDR2 FQNEAQ (reference sequence). The CDR3 spells CASSPTTGKEFYEQFF. Here the CDR3 DNA reads TGTGCCAGCAGCCCCACTACAGGGAAAGAATTTTATGAGCAGTTCTTC.

The chain recombines TRBV15 with TRBJ2-2; 9 nucleotides line up with TRBD1. The CDR3 runs to 13 residues. J was trimmed by 8 bases and V by 8 bases; bases with no gene match: 6. The germline V gene has CDR1 LNHNV and CDR2 YYDKDF (reference sequence). CDR3 DNA: TGTGCCACCGGGACAGGGTTTCATGGGGAGCTGTTTTTT. It specifies CATGTGFHGELFF.

This chain uses TRBV7-6 with TRBJ1-1; unclear D gene. The CDR3 is made up of 15 amino acids. Trimming removed 1 base from V and 1 base from J, with 10 bases in between. CDR1 SGHVS and CDR2 FNYEAQ come from the germline V gene. CDR3 DNA: TGTGCCAGCAGCTTAGATTTCGCGGCGAACACTGAAGCTTTCTTT. This encodes CASSLDFAANTEAFF.

This clone was counted a few times. The rearrangement links TRBV5-4 to TRBJ2-3; 9 nucleotides match TRBD2. J gave up 0 bases and V 4 bases, and 3 bases lay outside the gene matches. Looked up from germline, CDR1 is SGHNT and CDR2 is YYREEE (reference sequence). The CDR3 consists of 15 residues. CDR3 protein: CASSAGGLSTDTQYF. In DNA form, the CDR3 reads TGTGCCAGCAGCGCGGGAGGGTTGAGCACAGATACGCAGTATTTT. The entire variable domain, with the rest obtained from reference TRBV5-4 and TRBJ2-3, is as follows: ETGVTQSPTHLIKTRGQQVTLRCSSQSGHNTVSWYQQALGQGPQFIFQYYREEENGRGNFPPRFSGLQFPNYSSELNVNALELDDSALYLCASSAGGLSTDTQYFGPGTRLTVL.

In DNA, the CDR3 is TGTGCCAGCTCTAGCACGGAGACCAAATACGAGCAGTACTTC. Protein product: CASSSTETKYEQYF. J is TRBJ2-7 and V is TRBV2; D is possibly TRBD2 (5 bases). From germline, CDR1 is SNHLY and CDR2 FYNNEI. The V end was cut by 8 bases, the J end by 4 bases, with 18 bases between. The CDR3 loop spans 14 amino acids.

This chain uses TRBV5-5 with TRBJ2-6, with TRBD1 matching 9 bases. With V trimmed by 4 bases and J by 2 bases, 7 bases remained unmatched. The CDR3 is made up of 17 amino acids. Germline assignment: CDR1 SGHKS and CDR2 YYEKEE (reference sequence). The CDR3 reads CASSPGQGETGANVLTF. The CDR3 nucleotides are TGTGCCAGCAGCCCGGGACAGGGAGAGACTGGGGCCAACGTCCTGACTTTC.

This clone has a single count. The chain combines TRBV9 with TRBJ2-7; 9 nucleotides align to TRBD1. The CDR3 length is 16 residues. The V segment lost 0 bases and the J segment 2 bases; nucleotides outside the gene matches: 6. Germline V gene sequence: CDR1 SGDLS, CDR2 YYNGEE. CDR3: CASSVDIQGATYEQYF. DNA for the CDR3: TGTGCCAGCAGCGTAGATATACAGGGGGCCACCTACGAGCAGTACTTC.

The chain combines TRBV7-9 with TRBJ2-3; TRBD2 matches 10 bases. The CDR3 runs 18 residues. V lost 5 bases, J lost 3 bases, and 14 bases stayed unmatched. Per germline, CDR1 SEHNR and CDR2 FQNEAQ (reference sequence). Written as DNA, the CDR3 is TGTGCCAGCAGCACCCTCCTAGCGGGGGACAAGGAAACAGATACGCAGTATTTT. It yields the protein CASSTLLAGDKETDTQYF.

The chain uses TRBV7-2 and TRBJ2-3, with 7 bases matching TRBD2. The CDR3 loop spans 15 amino acids. After removal of 0 bases from V and 3 bases from J, the junction contained 3 bases not matched to a gene. Germline CDR1 and CDR2: SGHTA and FQGNSA. The CDR3 reads CASSLAGGKTDTQYF. In DNA, the CDR3 is TGTGCCAGCAGCTTAGCGGGGGGGAAAACAGATACGCAGTATTTT.

The CDR3 DNA reads TGTGCCAGCAGGCGGGACCGAATCTATGGCTACACCTTC. It translates to CASRRDRIYGYTF. The genes are TRBV6-5 and TRBJ1-2, with D tentatively TRBD1 (5 bases). The germline CDR1 and CDR2 sequences are MNHEY and SVGAGI. The CDR3 is made up of 13 amino acids. Deletions cut 6 bases from V and 4 bases from J, with 12 bases between.

This rearrangement joins TRBV4-1 to TRBJ1-1; D not certain. This CDR3 has 13 amino acids. CDR1 and CDR2 (germline): MGHRA, YSYEKL. V lost 4 bases and J 1 base, leaving 7 bases between the germline ends. The CDR3 here is CASSPPQNTEAFF. The CDR3 DNA sequence: TGCGCCAGCAGCCCCCCCCAGAACACTGAAGCTTTCTTT.

Comments on this clone: One end of the junction varies from germline; a read error may be responsible. The chain employs TRBV4-2 and TRBJ2-7, with TRBD1 as a possible D gene (5 bases). This CDR3 spans 16 amino acids. The germline CDR1 and CDR2 sequences are LGHNA and YNFKEQ. The CDR3 spells CASSQEVVQGSFEQYF. For the CDR3, the DNA is TGTGCCAGCAGCCAAGAGGTGGTGCAGGGTTCCTTCGAGCAGTACTTC.

The CDR3: CASRHGVTSGGPSDNEQFF. The CDR3 bases are TGTGCCAGCAGACACGGGGTGACTAGCGGGGGGCCTTCAGACAATGAGCAGTTCTTC. The chain is built from TRBV2 and TRBJ2-1, with 13 bases fitting TRBD2. Germline V gene data show CDR1 as SNHLY and CDR2 as FYNNEI. V shed 6 bases, J shed 5 bases, and the junction held 16 bases outside the gene matches. This CDR3 region has 19 residues. The full variable domain, its missing parts supplied by reference TRBV2 and TRBJ2-1, is EPEVTQTPSHQVTQMGQEVILRCVPISNHLYFYWYRQILGQKVEFLVSFYNNEISEKSEIFDDQFSVERPDGSNFTLKIRSTKLEDSAMYFCASRHGVTSGGPSDNEQFFGPGTRLTVL.

This clone was seen more than once but under ten times. The chain has TRBV14 and TRBJ2-3; D gene uncertain. V lost 3 bases, J lost 4 bases, and 8 bases lay in between. The germline CDR1 and CDR2 sequences are SGHDN and FVKESK. CDR3 size: 13 residues. The CDR3 DNA sequence: TGTGCCAGCAGCCATCCCGGTGCAGATACGCAGTATTTT. This translates into CASSHPGADTQYF.

V and J are TRBV7-2 and TRBJ2-5; 10 bases map to TRBD2. With 5 bases clipped from V and 7 bases from J, the junction kept 7 bases outside the gene matches. Germline CDR1 and CDR2: SGHTA and FQGNSA. The CDR3 contains 14 residues. The CDR3 DNA reads as TGTGCCAGCAGCCAAACTAGCGGGGCGGGGACCCAGTACTTC. Encoded protein: CASSQTSGAGTQYF.

The chain recombines TRBV5-4 with TRBJ1-1; perhaps TRBD1 as D (6 bases). The germline CDR1 and CDR2 sequences are SGHNT and YYREEE (reference sequence). The CDR3 contains 14 residues. V was clipped by 4 bases and J by 3 bases, with 13 bases between them. CDR3: CASSDRQVYTEAFF. The CDR3 region has the DNA TGTGCCAGCAGCGATAGACAGGTCTACACTGAAGCTTTCTTT.

The chain links TRBV4-1 to TRBJ2-1; 13 bases agree with TRBD2. This CDR3 region has 18 residues. V was clipped by 0 bases and J by 8 bases; unmatched bases: 10. From germline, CDR1 is MGHRA and CDR2 YSYEKL. CDR3 nucleotide sequence: TGCGCCAGCAGCCAAGATTTAGGAACTAGCGGGGGGGAGTATGAGCAGTTCTTC. Protein product: CASSQDLGTSGGEYEQFF.

J is TRBJ2-2 and V is TRBV6-6; 8 bases line up with TRBD1. V lost 7 bases and J lost 0; bases outside the gene matches: 4. Germline V gene lookup returns CDR1 MNHNY and CDR2 SVGAGI (reference sequence). The CDR3 extends over 15 amino acids. CDR3 region: CASNQQGANTGELFF. The CDR3 DNA reads TGTGCCAGCAACCAACAGGGGGCGAACACCGGGGAGCTGTTTTTT.